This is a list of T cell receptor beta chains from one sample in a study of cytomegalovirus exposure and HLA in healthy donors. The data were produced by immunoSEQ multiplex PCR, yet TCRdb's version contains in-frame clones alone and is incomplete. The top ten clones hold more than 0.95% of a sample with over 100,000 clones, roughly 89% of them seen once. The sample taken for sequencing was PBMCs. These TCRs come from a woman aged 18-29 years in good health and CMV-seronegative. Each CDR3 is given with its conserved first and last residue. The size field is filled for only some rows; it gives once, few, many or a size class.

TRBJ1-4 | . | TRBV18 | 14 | CASSQATANEKLFF
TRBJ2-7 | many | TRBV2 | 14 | CASRRDRVSYEQYF
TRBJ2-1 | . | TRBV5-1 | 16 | CASSFGHQVRRNEQFF
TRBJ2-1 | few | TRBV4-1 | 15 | CASSQGRRGSNEQFF
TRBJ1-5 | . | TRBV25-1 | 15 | CARKGGEGSNQPQHF
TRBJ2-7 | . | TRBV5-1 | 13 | CASSFPGSYEQYF
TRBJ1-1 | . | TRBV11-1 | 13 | CASSRQQILEAFF
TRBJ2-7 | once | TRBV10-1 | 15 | CASSDATSGAYEQYF
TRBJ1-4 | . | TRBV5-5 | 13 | CASSRDTSEKLFF
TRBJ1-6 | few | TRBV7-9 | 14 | CASSWDRGYSPLHF
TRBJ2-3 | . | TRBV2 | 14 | CASETGQVLDTQYF
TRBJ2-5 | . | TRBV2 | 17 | CASSSYEDGEGGETQYF
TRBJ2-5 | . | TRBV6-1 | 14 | CASSESGLQETQYF
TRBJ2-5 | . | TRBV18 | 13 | CASSPDRQETQYF
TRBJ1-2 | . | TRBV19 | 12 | CATKPGGDGYTF
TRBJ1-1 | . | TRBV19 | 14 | CATKGLPLGTEAFF
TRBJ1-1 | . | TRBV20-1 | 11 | CSASFRDLAFF
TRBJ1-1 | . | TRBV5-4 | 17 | CASSLAPGAGLGTEAFF
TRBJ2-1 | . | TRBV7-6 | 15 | CASSLDFSSYNEQFF
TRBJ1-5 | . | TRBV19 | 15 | CASSMARGRAQPQHF
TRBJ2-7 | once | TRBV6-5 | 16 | CASSYPSRTGGVEQYF
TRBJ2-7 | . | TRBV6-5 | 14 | CASSWGVSSYEQYF
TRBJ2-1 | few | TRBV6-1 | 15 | CASSEWGELYNEQFF
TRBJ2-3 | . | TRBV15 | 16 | CATSRDLGLGTDTQYF
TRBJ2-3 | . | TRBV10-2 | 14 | CASSAGGRTDTQYF
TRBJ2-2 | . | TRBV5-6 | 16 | CASSLGTGINTGELFF
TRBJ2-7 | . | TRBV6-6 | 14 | CASSPQEGIYEQYF
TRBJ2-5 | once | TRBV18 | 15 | CASSRGQGTQETQYF
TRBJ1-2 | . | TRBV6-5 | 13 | CASSLQLQGGYTF
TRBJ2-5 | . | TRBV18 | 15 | CASSRTGWVQETQYF
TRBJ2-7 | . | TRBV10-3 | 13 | CATNGGSGYEQYF
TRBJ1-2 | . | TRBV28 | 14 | CASSLPGVNYGYTF
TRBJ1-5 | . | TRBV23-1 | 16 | CASSREPGQGHQPQHF
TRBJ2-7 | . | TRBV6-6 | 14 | CASSRGDRGYEQYF
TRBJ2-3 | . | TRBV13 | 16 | CASSSDRGRSTDTQYF
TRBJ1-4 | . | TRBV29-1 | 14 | CSVALTGANEKLFF
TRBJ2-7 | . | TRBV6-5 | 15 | CASSYSTKSSYEQYF
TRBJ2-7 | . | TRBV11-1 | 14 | CASSLSPGGNEQYF
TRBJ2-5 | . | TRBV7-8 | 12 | CASKNRGETQYF
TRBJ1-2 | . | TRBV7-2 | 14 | CASSPTFISYGYTF
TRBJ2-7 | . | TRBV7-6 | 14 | CASSQGWGLGEQYF
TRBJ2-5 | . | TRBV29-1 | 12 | CSVCTGGETQYF
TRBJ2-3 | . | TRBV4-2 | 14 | CASSQKGGFGTQYF
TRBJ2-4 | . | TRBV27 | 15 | CASGRAGTGGNIQYF
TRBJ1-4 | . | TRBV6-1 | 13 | CASRKTSTEKLFF
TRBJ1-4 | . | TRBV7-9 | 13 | CASSLQGVEKLFF
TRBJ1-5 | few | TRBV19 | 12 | CASSILSQPQHF
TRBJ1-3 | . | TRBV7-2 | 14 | CARSTGTSGNTIYF
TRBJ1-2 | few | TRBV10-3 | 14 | CAISESGQDYGYTF
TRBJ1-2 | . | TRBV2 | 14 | CASSKDRVDYGYTF
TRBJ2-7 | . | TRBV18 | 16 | CASSPNRLAIFYEQYF
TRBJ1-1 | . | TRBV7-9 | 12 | CASSLVFRDAFF
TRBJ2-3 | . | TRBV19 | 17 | CASSPLMGQGGSDTQYF